The clone carrying this T cell receptor (beta chain) was seen a few times. The target antigen is unknown. This sample was taken from a study of T cell repertoires in cytomegalovirus infection. TCRdb itself ran the reads through MiXCR, one entry per CDR3 protein. The sample has roughly 920,000 distinct CDR3 sequences; less than 35% are singletons. CDR3 length: 15 residues. The V and J ends lost 3 bases and 0 bases respectively, with 9 bases between them. Germline V lookup: CDR1 MNHNS, CDR2 SASEGT. The gene calls are TRBV6-1 and TRBJ1-5; D might be TRBD1 (5 bases). The starting material was cultured CD8+ T cells from PBMCs, obtained from culture after CMV antigen stimulation. The source is a human donor in good health (CMV status not recorded). Some clones in this sample may be carry-over from other donors' samples. For the CDR3, the DNA is TGTGCCAGCAGTGAGGAGGGGACTAGCAATCAGCCCCAGCATTTT. Translation: CASSEEGTSNQPQHF.